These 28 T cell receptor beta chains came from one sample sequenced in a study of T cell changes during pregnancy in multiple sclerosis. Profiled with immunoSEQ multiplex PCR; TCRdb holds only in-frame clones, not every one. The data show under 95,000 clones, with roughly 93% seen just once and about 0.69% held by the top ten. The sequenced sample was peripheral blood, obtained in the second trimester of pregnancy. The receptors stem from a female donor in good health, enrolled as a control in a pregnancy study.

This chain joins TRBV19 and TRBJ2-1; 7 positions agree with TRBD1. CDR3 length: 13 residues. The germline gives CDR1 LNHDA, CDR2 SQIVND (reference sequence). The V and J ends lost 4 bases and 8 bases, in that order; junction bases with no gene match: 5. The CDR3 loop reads CASSNRGGDEQFF. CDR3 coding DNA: TGTGCCAGTAGTAACCGAGGGGGCGATGAGCAGTTCTTC.

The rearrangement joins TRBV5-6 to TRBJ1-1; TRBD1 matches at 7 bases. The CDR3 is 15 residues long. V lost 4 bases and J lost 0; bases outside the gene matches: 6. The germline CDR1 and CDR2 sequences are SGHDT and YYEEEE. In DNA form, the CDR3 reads TGTGCCAGCAGCAGAACCGGGACAGTGAACACTGAAGCTTTCTTT. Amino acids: CASSRTGTVNTEAFF.

The CDR3 is CASSNEGVYGYTF. The CDR3 DNA is TGTGCCAGCAGCAACGAGGGGGTTTATGGCTACACCTTC. The chain employs TRBV21-1 and TRBJ1-2; the listed D gene, TRBD1, was not tested against the DNA. TRBV21-1 is shown as a pseudogene. This CDR3 spans 13 amino acids.

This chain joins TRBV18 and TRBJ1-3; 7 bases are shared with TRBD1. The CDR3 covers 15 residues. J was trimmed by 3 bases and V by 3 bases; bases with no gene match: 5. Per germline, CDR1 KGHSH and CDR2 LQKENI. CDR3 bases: TGTGCCAGCTCACCCAGGGGGTTCGATGGAAACACCATATATTTT. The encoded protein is CASSPRGFDGNTIYF.

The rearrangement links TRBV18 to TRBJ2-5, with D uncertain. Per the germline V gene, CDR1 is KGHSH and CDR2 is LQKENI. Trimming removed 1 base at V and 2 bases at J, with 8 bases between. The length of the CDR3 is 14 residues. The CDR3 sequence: CASSPQLDQETQYF. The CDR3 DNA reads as TGTGCCAGCTCACCACAACTTGATCAAGAGACCCAGTACTTC.

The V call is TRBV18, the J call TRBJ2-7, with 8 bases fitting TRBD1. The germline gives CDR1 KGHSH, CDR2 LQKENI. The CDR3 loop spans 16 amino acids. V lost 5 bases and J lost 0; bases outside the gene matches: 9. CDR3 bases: TGTGCCAGCTCATCGACCCAGACAGGGGCCTCCTACGAGCAGTACTTC. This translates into CASSSTQTGASYEQYF.

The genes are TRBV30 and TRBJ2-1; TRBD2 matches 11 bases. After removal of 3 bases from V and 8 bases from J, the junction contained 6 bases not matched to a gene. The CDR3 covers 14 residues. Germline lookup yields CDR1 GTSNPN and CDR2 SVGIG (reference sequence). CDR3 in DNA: TGTGCCTGGAGGCTAGCGGGGGGCGGGGATGAGCAGTTCTTC. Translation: CAWRLAGGGDEQFF.

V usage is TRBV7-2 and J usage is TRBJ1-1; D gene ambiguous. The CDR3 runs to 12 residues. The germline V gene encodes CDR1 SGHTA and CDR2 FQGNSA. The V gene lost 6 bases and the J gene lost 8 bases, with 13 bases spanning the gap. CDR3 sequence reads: CASRAERSEAFF. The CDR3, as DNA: TGTGCCAGCAGGGCGGAGCGATCGGAAGCTTTCTTT. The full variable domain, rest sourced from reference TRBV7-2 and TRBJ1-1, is GAGVSQSPSNKVTEKGKDVELRCDPISGHTALYWYRQSLGQGLEFLIYFQGNSAPDKSGLPSDRFSAERTGGSVSTLTIQRTQQEDSAVYLCASRAERSEAFFGQGTRLTVV.

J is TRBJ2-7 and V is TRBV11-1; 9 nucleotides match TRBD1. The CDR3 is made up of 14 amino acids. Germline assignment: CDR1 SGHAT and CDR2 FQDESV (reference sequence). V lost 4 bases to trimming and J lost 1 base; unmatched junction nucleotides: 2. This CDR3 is CASSSGQGSYEQYF. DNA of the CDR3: TGTGCCAGCAGCTCAGGACAGGGGTCCTACGAGCAGTACTTC.

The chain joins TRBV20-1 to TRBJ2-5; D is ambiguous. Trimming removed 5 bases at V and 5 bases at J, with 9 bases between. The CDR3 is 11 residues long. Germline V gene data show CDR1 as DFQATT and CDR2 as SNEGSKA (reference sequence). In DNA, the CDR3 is TGCAGTGCTCGGCTGAGGGAGACCCAGTACTTC. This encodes CSARLRETQYF.

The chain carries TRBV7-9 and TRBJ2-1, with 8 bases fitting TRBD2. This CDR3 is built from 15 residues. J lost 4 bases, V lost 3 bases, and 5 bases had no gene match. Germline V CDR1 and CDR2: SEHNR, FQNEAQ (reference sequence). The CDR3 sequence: CASSFSGARYNEQFF. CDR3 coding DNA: TGTGCCAGCAGCTTTAGCGGGGCTCGGTACAATGAGCAGTTCTTC.

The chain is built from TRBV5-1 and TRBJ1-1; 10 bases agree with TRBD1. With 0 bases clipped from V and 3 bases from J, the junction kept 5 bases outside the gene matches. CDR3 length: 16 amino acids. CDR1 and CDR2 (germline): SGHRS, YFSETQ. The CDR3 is CASSLGQGAKYTEAFF. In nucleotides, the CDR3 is TGCGCCAGCAGCTTGGGACAGGGGGCGAAGTACACTGAAGCTTTCTTT.

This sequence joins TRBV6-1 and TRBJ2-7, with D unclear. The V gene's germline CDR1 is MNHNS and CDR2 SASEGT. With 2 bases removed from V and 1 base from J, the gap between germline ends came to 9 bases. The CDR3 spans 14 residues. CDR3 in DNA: TGTGCCAGCAGTGAATACATGCAGTCCTACGAGCAGTACTTC. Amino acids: CASSEYMQSYEQYF.

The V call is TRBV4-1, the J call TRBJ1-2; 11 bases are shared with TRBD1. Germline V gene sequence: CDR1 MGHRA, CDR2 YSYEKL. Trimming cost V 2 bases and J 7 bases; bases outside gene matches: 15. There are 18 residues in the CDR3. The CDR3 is CASSQKASLGQGAGGYTF. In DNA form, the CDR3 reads TGCGCCAGCAGCCAAAAGGCCTCCCTTGGACAGGGGGCCGGTGGCTACACCTTC.

The CDR3 DNA is TGCGCCAGCAGCCAACCGGGACAGGGGGTGGCTAATGAAAAACTGTTTTTT. This codes for CASSQPGQGVANEKLFF. The chain joins TRBV4-1 to TRBJ1-4, with 11 bases fitting TRBD1. This CDR3 has 17 residues. V dropped 2 bases and J dropped 3; count of bases not matched to a gene: 5. From germline, CDR1 is MGHRA and CDR2 YSYEKL.

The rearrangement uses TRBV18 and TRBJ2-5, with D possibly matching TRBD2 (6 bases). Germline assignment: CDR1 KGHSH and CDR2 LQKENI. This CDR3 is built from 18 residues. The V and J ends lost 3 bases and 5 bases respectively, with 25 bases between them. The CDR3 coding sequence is TGTGCCAGCTCACCGGAAGGTTCCAGAGCTTGGGGGGAGGAGACCCAGTACTTC. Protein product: CASSPEGSRAWGEETQYF.

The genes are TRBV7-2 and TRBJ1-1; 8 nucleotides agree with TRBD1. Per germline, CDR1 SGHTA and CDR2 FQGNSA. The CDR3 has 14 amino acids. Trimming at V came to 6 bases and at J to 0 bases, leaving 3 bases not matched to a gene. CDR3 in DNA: TGTGCCAGCAGAATGGGACAGGTGAACACTGAAGCTTTCTTT. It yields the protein CASRMGQVNTEAFF.

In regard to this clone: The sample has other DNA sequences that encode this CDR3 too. In DNA, the CDR3 is TGTGCCAGCAGCTTGGGCAGGGCCTACGAGCAGTACTTC. This gives the protein CASSLGRAYEQYF. The chain couples TRBV5-6 to TRBJ2-7; D might be TRBD1 (5 bases). V lost 0 bases and J 2 bases, leaving 6 bases between the germline ends. Germline lookup yields CDR1 SGHDT and CDR2 YYEEEE. The CDR3 length is 13 residues.

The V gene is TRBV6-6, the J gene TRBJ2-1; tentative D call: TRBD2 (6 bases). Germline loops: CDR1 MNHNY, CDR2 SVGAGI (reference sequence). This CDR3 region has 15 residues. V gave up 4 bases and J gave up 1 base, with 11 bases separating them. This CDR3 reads CASSSEGLSYNEQFF. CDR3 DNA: TGTGCCAGCAGTTCGGAGGGGCTGTCCTACAATGAGCAGTTCTTC.

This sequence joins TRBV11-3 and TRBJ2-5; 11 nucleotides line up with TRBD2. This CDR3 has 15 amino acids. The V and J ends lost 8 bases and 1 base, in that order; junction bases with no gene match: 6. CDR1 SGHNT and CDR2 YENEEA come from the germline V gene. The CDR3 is CASLLAGGAQETQYF. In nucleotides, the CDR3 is TGTGCCAGCCTTCTAGCGGGGGGTGCCCAAGAGACCCAGTACTTC.

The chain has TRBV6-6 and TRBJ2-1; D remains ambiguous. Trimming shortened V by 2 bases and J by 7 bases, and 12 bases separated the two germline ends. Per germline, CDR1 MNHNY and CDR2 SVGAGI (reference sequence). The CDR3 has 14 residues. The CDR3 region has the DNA TGTGCCAGCAGTTACCCCCCCTCTAGAAATGAGCAGTTCTTC. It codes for CASSYPPSRNEQFF.

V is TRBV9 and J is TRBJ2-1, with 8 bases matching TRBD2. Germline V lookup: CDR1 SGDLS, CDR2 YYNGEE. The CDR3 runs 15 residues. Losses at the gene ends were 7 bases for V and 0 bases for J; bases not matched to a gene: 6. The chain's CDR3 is CASGLSGSSYNEQFF. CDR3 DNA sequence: TGTGCCAGCGGCCTAAGCGGGAGCTCCTACAATGAGCAGTTCTTC.

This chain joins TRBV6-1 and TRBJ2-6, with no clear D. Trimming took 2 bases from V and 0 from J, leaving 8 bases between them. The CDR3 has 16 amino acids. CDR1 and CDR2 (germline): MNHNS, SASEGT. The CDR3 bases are TGTGCCAGCAGTGAAATCAGGATCTCTGGGGCCAACGTCCTGACTTTC. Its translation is CASSEIRISGANVLTF.

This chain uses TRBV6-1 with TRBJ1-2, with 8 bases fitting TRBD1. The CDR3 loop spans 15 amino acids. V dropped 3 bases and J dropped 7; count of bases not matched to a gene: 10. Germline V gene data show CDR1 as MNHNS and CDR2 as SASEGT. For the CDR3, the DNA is TGTGCCAGCAGTGAGGATGGTTGGACAGGGTTTGGCTACACCTTC. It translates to CASSEDGWTGFGYTF.

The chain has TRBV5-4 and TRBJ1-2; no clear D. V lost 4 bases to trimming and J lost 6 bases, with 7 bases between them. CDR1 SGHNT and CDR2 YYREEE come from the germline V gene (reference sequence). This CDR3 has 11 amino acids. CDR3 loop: CASSGGHGYTF. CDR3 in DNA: TGTGCCAGCAGCGGCGGCCATGGCTACACCTTC.

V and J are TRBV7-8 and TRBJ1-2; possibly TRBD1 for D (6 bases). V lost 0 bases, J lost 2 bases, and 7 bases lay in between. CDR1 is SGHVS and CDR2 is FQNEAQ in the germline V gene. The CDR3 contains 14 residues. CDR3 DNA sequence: TGTGCCAGCAGCTTAGCCGGACAGAACTATGGCTACACCTTC. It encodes CASSLAGQNYGYTF. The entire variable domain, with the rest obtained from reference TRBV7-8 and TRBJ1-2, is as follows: GAGVSQSPRYKVAKRGQDVALRCDPISGHVSLFWYQQALGQGPEFLTYFQNEAQLDKSGLPSDRFFAERPEGSVSTLKIQRTQQEDSAVYLCASSLAGQNYGYTFGSGTRLTVV.

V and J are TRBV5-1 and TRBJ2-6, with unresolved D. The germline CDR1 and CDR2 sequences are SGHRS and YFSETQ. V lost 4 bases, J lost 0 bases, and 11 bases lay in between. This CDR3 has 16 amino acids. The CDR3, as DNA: TGCGCCAGCAGCCCGCCCATACACTCTGGGGCCAACGTCCTGACTTTC. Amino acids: CASSPPIHSGANVLTF.

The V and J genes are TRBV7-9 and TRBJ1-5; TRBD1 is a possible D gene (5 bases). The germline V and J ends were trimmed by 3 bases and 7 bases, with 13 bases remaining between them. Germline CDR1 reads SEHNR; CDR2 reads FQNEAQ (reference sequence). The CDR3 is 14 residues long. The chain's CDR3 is CASSLGGLEQPQHF. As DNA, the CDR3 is TGTGCCAGCAGCTTGGGGGGGTTGGAGCAGCCCCAGCATTTT.